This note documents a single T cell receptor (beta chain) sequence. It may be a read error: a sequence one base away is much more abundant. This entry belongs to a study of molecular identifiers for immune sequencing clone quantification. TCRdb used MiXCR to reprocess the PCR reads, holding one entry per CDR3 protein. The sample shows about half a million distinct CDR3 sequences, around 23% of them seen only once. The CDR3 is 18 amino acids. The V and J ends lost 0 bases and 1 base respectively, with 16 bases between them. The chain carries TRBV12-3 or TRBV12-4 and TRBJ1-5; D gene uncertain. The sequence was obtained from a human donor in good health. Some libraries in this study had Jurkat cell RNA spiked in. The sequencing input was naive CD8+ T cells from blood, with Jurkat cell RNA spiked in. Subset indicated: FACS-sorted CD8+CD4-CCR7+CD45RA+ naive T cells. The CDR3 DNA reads TGTGCCAGCAGTTTAGCGGTATTGGTAGGGTCCAGCAATCAGCCCCAGCATTTT. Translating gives CASSLAVLVGSSNQPQHF.